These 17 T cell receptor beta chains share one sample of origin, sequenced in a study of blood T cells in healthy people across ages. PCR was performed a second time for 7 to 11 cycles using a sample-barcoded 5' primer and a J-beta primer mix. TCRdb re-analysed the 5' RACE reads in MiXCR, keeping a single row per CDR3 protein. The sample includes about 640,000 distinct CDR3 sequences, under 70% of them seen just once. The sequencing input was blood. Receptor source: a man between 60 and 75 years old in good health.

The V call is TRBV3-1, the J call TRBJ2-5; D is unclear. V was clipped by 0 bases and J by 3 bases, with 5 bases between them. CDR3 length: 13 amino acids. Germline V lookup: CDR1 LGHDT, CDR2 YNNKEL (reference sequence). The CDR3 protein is CASSQDWKETQYF. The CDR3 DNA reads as TGTGCCAGCAGCCAAGACTGGAAAGAGACCCAGTACTTC.

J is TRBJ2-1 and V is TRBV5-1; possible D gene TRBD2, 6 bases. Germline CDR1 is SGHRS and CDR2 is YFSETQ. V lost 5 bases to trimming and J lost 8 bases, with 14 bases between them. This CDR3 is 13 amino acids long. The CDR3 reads CASRFDSGDEQFF. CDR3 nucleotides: TGCGCCAGCAGATTCGACTCGGGGGATGAGCAGTTCTTC.

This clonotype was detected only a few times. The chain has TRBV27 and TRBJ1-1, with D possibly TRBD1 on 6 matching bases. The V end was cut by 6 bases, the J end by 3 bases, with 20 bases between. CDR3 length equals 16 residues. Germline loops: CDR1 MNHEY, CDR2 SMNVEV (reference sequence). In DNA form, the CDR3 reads TGTGCCAGCAGAAGAACGACAGGTGGTTGGGACACTGAAGCTTTCTTT. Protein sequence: CASRRTTGGWDTEAFF.

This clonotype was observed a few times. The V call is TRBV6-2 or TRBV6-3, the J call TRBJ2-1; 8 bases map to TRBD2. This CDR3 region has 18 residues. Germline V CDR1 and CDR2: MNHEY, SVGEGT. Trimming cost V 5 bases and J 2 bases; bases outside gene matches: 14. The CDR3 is CASSQRSRGGRPYNEQFF. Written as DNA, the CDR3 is TGTGCCAGCAGTCAACGCTCACGCGGGGGGCGTCCCTACAATGAGCAGTTCTTC.

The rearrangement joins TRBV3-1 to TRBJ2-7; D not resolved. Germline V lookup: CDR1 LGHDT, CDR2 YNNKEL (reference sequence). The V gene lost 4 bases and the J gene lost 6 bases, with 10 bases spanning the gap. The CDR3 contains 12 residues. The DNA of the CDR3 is TGTGCCAGCAGCCGAGCTGGGTCCGAGCAGTACTTC. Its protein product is CASSRAGSEQYF.

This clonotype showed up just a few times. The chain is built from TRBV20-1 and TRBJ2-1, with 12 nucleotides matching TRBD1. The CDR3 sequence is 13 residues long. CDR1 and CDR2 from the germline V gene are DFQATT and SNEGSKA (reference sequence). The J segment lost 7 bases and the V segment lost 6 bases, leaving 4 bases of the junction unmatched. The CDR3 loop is CSAPGQGANEQFF. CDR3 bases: TGCAGTGCACCGGGACAGGGGGCGAATGAGCAGTTCTTC.

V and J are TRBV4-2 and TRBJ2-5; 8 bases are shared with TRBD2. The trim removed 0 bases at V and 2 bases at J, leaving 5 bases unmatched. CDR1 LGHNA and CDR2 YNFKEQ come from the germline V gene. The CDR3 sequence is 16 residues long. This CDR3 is CASSQERGGGQETQYF. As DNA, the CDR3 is TGTGCCAGCAGCCAAGAGCGGGGCGGGGGGCAAGAGACCCAGTACTTC.

CDR3 sequence (DNA): TGTGCCAGCAGTACACAGGGGGAACAGCCCCAGCATTTT. This codes for CASSTQGEQPQHF. The chain is built from TRBV6-6 and TRBJ1-5, with 8 nucleotides matching TRBD1. Germline V gene data show CDR1 as MNHNY and CDR2 as SVGAGI (reference sequence). The junction had 4 bases not matched to a gene; V was cut back by 5 bases and J by 7 bases. This CDR3 has 13 amino acids.

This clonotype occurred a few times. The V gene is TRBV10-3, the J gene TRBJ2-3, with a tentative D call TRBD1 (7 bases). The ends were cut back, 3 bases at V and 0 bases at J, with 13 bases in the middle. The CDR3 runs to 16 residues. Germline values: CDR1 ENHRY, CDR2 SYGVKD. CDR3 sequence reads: CAISDLAGGSTDTQYF. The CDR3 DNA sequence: TGTGCCATCAGTGATTTAGCAGGGGGGAGCACAGATACGCAGTATTTT.

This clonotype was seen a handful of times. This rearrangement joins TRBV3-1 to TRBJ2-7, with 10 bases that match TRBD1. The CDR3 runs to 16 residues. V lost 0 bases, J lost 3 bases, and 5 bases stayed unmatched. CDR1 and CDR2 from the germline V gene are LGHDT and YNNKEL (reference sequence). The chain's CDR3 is CASSQDFRTGGYEQYF. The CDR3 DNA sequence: TGTGCCAGCAGCCAAGACTTTAGGACAGGGGGCTACGAGCAGTACTTC.

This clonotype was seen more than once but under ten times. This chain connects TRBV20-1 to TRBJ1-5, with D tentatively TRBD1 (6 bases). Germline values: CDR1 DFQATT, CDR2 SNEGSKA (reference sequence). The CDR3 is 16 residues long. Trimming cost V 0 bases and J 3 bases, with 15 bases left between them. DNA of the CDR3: TGCAGTGCTAGAGATGCTGCCAGGGGATACAATCAGCCCCAGCATTTT. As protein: CSARDAARGYNQPQHF.

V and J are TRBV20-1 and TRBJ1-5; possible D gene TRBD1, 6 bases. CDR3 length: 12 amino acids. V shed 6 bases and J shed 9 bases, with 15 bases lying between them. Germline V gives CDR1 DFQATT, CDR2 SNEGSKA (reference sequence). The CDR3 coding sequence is TGCAGTGCCGGGGGCATCAAAGGGCCCCAGCATTTT. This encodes CSAGGIKGPQHF.

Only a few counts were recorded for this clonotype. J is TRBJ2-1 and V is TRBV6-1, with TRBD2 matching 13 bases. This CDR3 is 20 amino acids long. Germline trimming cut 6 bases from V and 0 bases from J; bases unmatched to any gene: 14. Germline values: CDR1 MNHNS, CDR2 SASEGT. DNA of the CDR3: TGTGCCAGCAGGAGAACCCGGGGACTAGCGGGGTATAGCTCCTACAATGAGCAGTTCTTC. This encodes CASRRTRGLAGYSSYNEQFF.

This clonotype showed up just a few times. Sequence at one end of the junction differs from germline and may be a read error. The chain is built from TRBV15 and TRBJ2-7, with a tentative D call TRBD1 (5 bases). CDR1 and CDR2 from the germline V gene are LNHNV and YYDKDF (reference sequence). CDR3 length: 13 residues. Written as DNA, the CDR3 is TGTGCCACCATCAGACAGAGCTCCTACGAGCAGTACTTC. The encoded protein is CATIRQSSYEQYF.

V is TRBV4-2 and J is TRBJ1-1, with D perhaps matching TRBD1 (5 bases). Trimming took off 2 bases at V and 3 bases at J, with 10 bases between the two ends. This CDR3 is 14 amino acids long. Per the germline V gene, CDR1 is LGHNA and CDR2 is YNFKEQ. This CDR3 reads CASSQPGGYTEAFF. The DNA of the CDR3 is TGTGCCAGCAGCCAACCCGGGGGGTACACTGAAGCTTTCTTT.

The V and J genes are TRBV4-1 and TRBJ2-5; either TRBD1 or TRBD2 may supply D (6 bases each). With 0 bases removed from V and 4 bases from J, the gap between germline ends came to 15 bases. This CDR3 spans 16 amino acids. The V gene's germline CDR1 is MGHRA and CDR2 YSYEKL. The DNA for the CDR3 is TGCGCCAGCAGCCAAGATCGTGGAGGGGGTTCAGAGACCCAGTACTTC. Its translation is CASSQDRGGGSETQYF.

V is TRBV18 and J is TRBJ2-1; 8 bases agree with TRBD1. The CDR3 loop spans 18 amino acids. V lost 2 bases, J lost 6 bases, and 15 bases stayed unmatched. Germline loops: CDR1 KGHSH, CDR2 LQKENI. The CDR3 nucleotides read TGTGCCAGCTCACCAATAGGACAGGGAACTACTGTAGGCAATGAGCAGTTCTTC. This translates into CASSPIGQGTTVGNEQFF.